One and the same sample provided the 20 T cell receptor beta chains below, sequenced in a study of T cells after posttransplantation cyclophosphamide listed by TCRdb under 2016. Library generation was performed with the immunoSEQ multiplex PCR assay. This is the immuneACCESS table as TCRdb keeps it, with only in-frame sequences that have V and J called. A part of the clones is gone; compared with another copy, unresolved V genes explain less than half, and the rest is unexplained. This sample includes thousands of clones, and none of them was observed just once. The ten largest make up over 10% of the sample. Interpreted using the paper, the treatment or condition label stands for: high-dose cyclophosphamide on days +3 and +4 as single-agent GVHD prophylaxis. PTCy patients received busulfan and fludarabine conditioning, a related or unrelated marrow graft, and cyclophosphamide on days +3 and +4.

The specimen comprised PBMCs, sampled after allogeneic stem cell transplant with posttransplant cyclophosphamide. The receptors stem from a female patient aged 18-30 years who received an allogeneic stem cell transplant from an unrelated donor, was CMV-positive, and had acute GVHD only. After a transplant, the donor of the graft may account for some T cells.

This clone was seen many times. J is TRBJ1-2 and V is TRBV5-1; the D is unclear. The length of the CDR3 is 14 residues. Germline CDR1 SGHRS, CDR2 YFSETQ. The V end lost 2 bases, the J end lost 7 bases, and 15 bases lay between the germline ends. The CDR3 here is CASSLLGHAGGYTF. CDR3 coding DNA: TGCGCCAGCAGCTTACTAGGGCACGCGGGTGGCTACACCTTC.

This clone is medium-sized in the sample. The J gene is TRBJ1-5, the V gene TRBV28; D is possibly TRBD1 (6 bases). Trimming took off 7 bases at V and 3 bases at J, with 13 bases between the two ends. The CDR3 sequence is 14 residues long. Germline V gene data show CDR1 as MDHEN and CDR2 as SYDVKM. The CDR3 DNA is TGTGCCAGCATACGGGGGGCGAACAATCAGCCCCAGCATTTT. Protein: CASIRGANNQPQHF.

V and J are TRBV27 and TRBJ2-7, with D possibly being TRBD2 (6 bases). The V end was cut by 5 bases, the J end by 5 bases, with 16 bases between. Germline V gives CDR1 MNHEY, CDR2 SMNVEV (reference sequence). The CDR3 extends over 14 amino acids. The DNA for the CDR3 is TGTGCCAGCAGTGTGGGGATGGGACTCCACGAGCAGTACTTC. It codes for CASSVGMGLHEQYF.

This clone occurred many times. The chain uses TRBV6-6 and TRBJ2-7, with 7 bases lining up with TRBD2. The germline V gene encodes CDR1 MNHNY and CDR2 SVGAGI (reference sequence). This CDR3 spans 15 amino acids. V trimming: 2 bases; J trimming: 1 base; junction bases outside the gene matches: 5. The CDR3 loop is CASSYGVLASYEQYF. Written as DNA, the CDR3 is TGTGCCAGCAGTTACGGGGTACTAGCGTCCTACGAGCAGTACTTC.

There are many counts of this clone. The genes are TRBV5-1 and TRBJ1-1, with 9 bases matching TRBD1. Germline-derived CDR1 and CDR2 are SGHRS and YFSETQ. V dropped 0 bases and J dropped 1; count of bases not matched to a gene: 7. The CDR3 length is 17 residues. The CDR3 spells CASSLVPGTGPNTEAFF. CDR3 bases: TGCGCCAGCAGCTTGGTCCCCGGGACAGGGCCGAACACTGAAGCTTTCTTT. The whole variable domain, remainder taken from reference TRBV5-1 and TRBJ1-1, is KAGVTQTPRYLIKTRGQQVTLSCSPISGHRSVSWYQQTPGQGLQFLFEYFSETQRNKGNFPGRFSGRQFSNSRSEMNVSTLELGDSALYLCASSLVPGTGPNTEAFFGQGTRLTVV.

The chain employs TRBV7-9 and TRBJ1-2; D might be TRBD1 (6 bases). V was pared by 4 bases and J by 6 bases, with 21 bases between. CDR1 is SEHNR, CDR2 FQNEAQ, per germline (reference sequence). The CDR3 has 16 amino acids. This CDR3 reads CASSSPTGGLANGYTF. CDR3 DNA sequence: TGTGCCAGCAGCTCCCCGACAGGAGGCCTCGCTAATGGCTACACCTTC.

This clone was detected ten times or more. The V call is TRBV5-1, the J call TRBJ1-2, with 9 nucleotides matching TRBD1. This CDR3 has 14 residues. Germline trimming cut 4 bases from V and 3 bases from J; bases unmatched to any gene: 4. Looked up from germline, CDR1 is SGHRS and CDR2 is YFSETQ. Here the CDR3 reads CASSPTGGDYGYTF. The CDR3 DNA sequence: TGCGCCAGCAGCCCTACAGGGGGCGACTATGGCTACACCTTC.

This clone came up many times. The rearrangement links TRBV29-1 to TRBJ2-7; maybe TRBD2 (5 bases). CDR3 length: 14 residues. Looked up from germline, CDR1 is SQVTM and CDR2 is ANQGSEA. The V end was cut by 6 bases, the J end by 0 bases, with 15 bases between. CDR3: CSVNTGRSSYEQYF. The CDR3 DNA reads TGCAGCGTCAACACGGGAAGGAGCTCCTACGAGCAGTACTTC.

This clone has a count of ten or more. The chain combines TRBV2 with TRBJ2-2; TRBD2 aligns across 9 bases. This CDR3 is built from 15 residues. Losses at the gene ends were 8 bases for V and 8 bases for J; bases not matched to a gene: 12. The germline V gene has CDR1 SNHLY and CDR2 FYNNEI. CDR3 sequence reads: CASCLPGLASGELFF. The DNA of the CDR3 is TGTGCCAGCTGCCTACCAGGACTAGCGTCTGGGGAGCTGTTTTTT.

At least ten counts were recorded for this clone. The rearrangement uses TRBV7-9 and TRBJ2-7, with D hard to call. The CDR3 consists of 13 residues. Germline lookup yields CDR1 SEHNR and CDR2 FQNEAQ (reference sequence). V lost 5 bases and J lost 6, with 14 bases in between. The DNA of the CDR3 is TGTGCCAGCAGCCGCCCGGGTGGCACCGAGCAGTACTTC. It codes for CASSRPGGTEQYF.

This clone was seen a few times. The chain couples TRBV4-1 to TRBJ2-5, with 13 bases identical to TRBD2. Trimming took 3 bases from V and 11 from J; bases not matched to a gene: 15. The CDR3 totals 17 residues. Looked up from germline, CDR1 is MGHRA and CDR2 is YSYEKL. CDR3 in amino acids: CASSHRLAGGPYVGQYF. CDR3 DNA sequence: TGCGCCAGCAGCCATCGACTAGCGGGAGGTCCTTATGTTGGGCAGTACTTC.

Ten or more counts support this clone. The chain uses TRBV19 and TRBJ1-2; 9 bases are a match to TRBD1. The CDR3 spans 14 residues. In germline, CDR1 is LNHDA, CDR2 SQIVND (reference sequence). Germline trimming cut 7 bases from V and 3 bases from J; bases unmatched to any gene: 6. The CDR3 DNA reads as TGTGCCAGTACCTCGGGACAGGGTGACTATGGCTACACCTTC. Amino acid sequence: CASTSGQGDYGYTF.

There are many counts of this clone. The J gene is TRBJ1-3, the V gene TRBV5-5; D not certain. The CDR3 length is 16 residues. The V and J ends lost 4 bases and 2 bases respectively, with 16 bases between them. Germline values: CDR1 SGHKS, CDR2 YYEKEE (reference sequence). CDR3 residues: CASSGGRALAGNTIYF. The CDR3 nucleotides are TGTGCCAGCAGCGGTGGGAGGGCTCTCGCTGGAAACACCATATATTTT.

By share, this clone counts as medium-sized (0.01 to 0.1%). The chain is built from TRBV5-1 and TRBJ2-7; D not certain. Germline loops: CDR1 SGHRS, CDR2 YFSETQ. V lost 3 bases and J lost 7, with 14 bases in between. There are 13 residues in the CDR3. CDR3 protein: CASSSGSLGEQYF. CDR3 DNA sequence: TGCGCCAGCAGCTCCGGGTCCCTCGGTGAGCAGTACTTC.

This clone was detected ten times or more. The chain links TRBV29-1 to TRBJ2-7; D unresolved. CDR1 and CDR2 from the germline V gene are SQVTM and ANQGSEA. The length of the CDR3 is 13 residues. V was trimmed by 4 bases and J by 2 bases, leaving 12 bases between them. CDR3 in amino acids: CSVGVTAAYEQYF. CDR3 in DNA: TGCAGCGTTGGCGTAACCGCCGCCTACGAGCAGTACTTC.

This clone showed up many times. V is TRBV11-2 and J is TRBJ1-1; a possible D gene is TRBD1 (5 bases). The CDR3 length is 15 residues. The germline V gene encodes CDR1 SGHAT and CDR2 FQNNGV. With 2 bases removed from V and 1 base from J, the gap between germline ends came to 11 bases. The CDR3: CASSLSGSRNTEAFF. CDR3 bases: TGTGCCAGCAGCTTATCAGGGTCGAGGAACACTGAAGCTTTCTTT.

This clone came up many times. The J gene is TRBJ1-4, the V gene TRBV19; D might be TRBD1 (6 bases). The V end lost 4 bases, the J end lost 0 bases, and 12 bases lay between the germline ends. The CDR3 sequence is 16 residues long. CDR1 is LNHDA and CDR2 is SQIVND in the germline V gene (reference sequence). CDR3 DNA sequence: TGTGCCAGTAGTACACAGGGCCGCGCAACTAATGAAAAACTGTTTTTT. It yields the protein CASSTQGRATNEKLFF.

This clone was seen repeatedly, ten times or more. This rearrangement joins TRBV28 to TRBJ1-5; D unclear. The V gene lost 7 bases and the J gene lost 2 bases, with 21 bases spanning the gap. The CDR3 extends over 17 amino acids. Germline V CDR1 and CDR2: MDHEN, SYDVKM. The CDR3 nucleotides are TGTGCCAGCAAACCCGGACCGGGGTCGAGTCGCAATCAGCCCCAGCATTTT. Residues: CASKPGPGSSRNQPQHF.

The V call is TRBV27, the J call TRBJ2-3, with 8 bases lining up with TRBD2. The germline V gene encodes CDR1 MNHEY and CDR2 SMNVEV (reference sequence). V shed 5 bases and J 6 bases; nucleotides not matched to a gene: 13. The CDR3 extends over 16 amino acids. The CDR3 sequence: CASSPSPGGPSDTQYF. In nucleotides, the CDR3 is TGTGCCAGCAGTCCCAGTCCGGGAGGGCCGTCGGATACGCAGTATTTT.

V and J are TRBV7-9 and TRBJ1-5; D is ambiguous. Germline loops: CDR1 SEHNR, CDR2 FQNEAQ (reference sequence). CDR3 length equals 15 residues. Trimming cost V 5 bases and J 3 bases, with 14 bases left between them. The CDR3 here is CASSSEGRYNQPQHF. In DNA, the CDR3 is TGTGCCAGCAGCAGTGAGGGTCGCTACAATCAGCCCCAGCATTTT.